The entry below gives a single T cell receptor beta chain sequence along with its context. Its cognate antigen has yet to be identified. The input lacks base qualities; no much larger clone sits a single base away. This specimen belongs to a study of blood T cell repertoires in COVID-19 (dated by TCRdb to 2018 to 2021). Looking at the study overall: The collaborator samples originated in the United States, Italy and Spain and spanned the acute and convalescent phases of COVID-19. The material from the prospective study consisted of cDNA or gDNA derived from T cells, B-cell-depleted T cells, or PBMCs. The repertoires were released in a freely available public database meant as a resource for research on the immune response to SARS-CoV-2. Samples came from the ongoing ImmuneRACE study (first 160 participants) plus 1,254 subjects from 6 global collaborators. Where HLA class I and class II types were available, the types were taken from metadata supplied by the sample provider, not from assay-based typing. Subjects who had been exposed to COVID-19, were actively infected with it, or had recovered from it provided the deeply sampled blood TCRbeta repertoires that made up the dataset. The sample metadata nearly always contained a de-identified subject ID, COVID-19 status, age in years and sex. What the study reported, not specific to this receptor: Clinical and demographic metadata were provided uncurated, with the amount varying by source and participant.

Inclusive of the bounding cysteine and phenylalanine, the CDR3 is 12 residues long. Just CDR3 DNA is preserved here, 36 bases in frame from base 1. Trimming removed 6 bases from V and 8 bases from J, leaving 13 bases between the germline ends. Whole blood was collected in K2EDTA tubes by collaborating institutions according to the institutions' own protocols. For TCRbeta analysis, collaborators shipped samples in one of three forms: frozen whole blood, isolated PBMCs, or DNA extracted from either of those sample types. The immunoSEQ Assay, a bias-controlled multiplex PCR, was used to amplify TCRbeta CDR3 regions from genomic DNA. As for the original processing: The number of nucleated cells in each sample was estimated from the amplification of reference gene primers within the assay. Sequence reads were collapsed and filtered to measure the absolute abundance of every unique TCRbeta CDR3 rearrangement. Productive Simpson clonality was computed per sample as the square root of Simpson's diversity index over productive rearrangements. The clones in this table, taken by TCRdb from immuneACCESS, are in-frame only. Not every clone is retained; where verified, under half of the shortfall comes from an unresolved V gene, and the cause of the rest is unknown. The DNA gave D and trimming, while V, J and clone size come from that table. In this sample the table shows around 100,000 clones, 84% of which occur a single time. The top ten constitute just under 10% of the sample.

Sequencing was done on a sample of peripheral blood. The TCR comes from a man aged 40-49 years with active or convalescent COVID-19. This chain is built from TRBV12-3 or TRBV12-4 and TRBJ1-2; TRBD1 could be the D gene, as 6 bases match. The DNA sequence is TGTGCCAGCAGCCTACAGGGTTGGGGCTACACCTTC. Its coded protein is CASSLQGWGYTF.